This T cell receptor (beta chain) was sequenced for a study of Ad26.COV2.S vaccination and SARS-CoV-2 variants (dated by TCRdb to the early 2020s). About the full investigation: Vaccine-arm donors came from COV1001, a multicentre, randomized, double-blind, placebo-controlled phase I-IIa trial of Ad26.COV2.S in healthy adults. Ad26.COV2.S was given intramuscularly at 5x10^10 or 1x10^11 viral particles, as a single shot or as two shots 56 days apart. The specificity and breadth of SARS-CoV-2-reactive T cell receptors after Ad26.COV2.S vaccination were assessed by TCRbeta repertoire sequencing. A total of 32 samples were included in the TCR-sequenced set, comprising around 19 Ad26.COV2.S vaccine recipients, 5 placebo recipients and 8 SARS-CoV-2 convalescent individuals. Participants in the trial were split at random into five groups of five each, receiving low-dose or high-dose Ad26.COV2.S once or twice, or else placebo on both occasions. Investigators did not know the trial group allocation while performing experiments and assessing outcomes.

Comment on this clone: Its antigen is unknown. Base qualities are not provided; no much larger clone lies one nucleotide away.

TCRbeta CDR3 regions were sequenced with the immunoSEQ Assay. After extraction, genomic DNA underwent amplification by bias-controlled multiplex PCR, followed by high-throughput sequencing. In the source study's methods: To quantify the absolute abundance of every unique TCRbeta CDR3 region, sequences were collapsed and filtered. T cell fraction was estimated by normalizing TCRbeta template counts to usable DNA, with usable DNA measured through amplification of reference genes found in all nucleated cells. Repertoire TCRs were annotated as SARS-CoV-2-specific when V gene, CDR3 amino acid sequence and J gene were exactly matched to a known reactive TCR set. The reference SARS-CoV-2 TCR set was derived from MIRA and filtered for enrichment in COVID-19-positive ImmuneCODE repertoires, a step that removed public or cross-reactive TCRs. Using the MIRA antigens, annotated TCRs were further analysed by specific ORF or by position within an ORF. Depth was the summed frequency of annotated unique rearrangements, while breadth was defined as annotated unique rearrangements over total unique productive rearrangements. Group comparisons of TCR breadth used two-sided Wilcoxon rank-sum tests. Not all clones reach the TCRdb copy of this immuneACCESS table, which keeps in-frame sequences only. Checked studies attribute under half of the gap to unresolved V genes and leave the rest unexplained. V and J calls and clone size are given by that table; D and trimming were obtained from the DNA. For this sample there are roughly 450,000 clones; 75% to 95% appear just once. The leading ten clones occupy 10% to 15% of the sample.

V is clipped by 4 bases and J by 4 bases, and the sequence between their germline boundaries is 12 bases long. The CDR3 goes from the cysteine to the phenylalanine over 13 residues. Only the CDR3 region is kept as DNA, spanning 39 bases read in frame from base 1. Reading the germline V gene gives CDR1 SGHRS and CDR2 YFSETQ. Study-wide findings and limitations: Compared with placebo recipients, Ad26.COV2.S recipients showed higher spike-specific TCR breadth (P = 0.0014). Vaccine and placebo recipients had comparable non-spike TCR breadth, which fits with the vaccine containing only spike. It was noted by the authors that total T cell responses may have been underestimated by the TCR breadth and depth analyses. After vaccination, spike-specific CD8+ and CD4+ T cell responses were reported to show substantial breadth. Comparing responses between vaccine doses or regimens was not something the study was powered to do.

The sample's treatment or condition label is to be understood as: about 20 received Ad26.COV2.S at low or high dose, single or two shots; 5 received placebo; per-sample allocation not given. Repertoires of vaccine and placebo recipients were sequenced from samples collected on day 63 after the first injection. Cohort 1b enrolled some 25 adults aged 18-55 years at a single site in Boston, USA, between 29 July and 7 August 2020. Ad26.COV2.S consisted of a replication-incompetent adenovirus type 26 vector by which a prefusion-stabilized SARS-CoV-2 spike protein from the original Wuhan strain was expressed.

The V and J segments used are TRBV5-1 and TRBJ2-7; the D gene cannot be resolved reliably. The receptor comes from a person between 18 and 65 years old who received the Ad26.COV2.S COVID-19 vaccine or a placebo. Sequencing was performed on peripheral blood, taken in a trial of Ad26.COV2.S vaccine versus placebo. The bases are TGCGCCAGCAGCGCCGTTTCTGGTTACGAGCAGTACTTC. Its translation reads: CASSAVSGYEQYF.